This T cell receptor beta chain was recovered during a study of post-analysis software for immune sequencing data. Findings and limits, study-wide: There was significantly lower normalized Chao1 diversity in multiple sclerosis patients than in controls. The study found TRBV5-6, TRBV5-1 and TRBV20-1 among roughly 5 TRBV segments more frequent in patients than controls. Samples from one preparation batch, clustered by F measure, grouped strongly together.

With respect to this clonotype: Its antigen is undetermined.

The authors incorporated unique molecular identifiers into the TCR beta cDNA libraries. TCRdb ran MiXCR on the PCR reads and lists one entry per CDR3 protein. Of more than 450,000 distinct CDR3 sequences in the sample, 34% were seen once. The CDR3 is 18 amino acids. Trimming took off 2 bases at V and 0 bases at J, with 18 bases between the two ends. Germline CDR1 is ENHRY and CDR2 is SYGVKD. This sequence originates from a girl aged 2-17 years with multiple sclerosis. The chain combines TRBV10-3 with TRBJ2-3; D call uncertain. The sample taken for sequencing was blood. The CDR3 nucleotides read TGTGCCATCAGTGAGCCCGGACCGGCGAGTTCTAGCACAGATACGCAGTATTTT. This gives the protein CAISEPGPASSSTDTQYF.